These 19 T cell receptor beta chains share one sample of origin, sequenced in a study of chemoradiotherapy in HPV16-positive cancers. Repertoires were generated with immunoSEQ multiplex PCR, while TCRdb's copy carries only in-frame clones and drops some. Of roughly 17,000 clones in the sample, 90% are singletons; the top ten hold approximately 14%. Material: blood, obtained from a patient who underwent chemoradiotherapy. These receptors all stem from a human donor with HPV-associated anogenital cancer.

The chain recombines TRBV10-3 with TRBJ1-3, with TRBD1 matching over 7 bases. Germline-derived CDR1 and CDR2 are ENHRY and SYGVKD. The CDR3 has 14 amino acids. The ends lost 7 bases at V and 1 base at J; junction bases unmatched: 4. CDR3 nucleotide sequence: TGTGCCATCACAGGGGGTTTGTCTGGAAACACCATATATTTT. Amino acid sequence: CAITGGLSGNTIYF.

This sequence joins TRBV5-6 and TRBJ2-2, with a possible D match to TRBD1 (6 bases). Trimming took off 5 bases at V and 3 bases at J, with 14 bases between the two ends. Germline CDR1 reads SGHDT; CDR2 reads YYEEEE. There are 15 residues in the CDR3. The CDR3 region is CASRYGQNYTGELFF. The CDR3 bases are TGTGCCAGCAGGTACGGACAGAACTACACCGGGGAGCTGTTTTTT.

The CDR3 sequence: CASSERAGTSYNEQFF. The CDR3 DNA is TGCGCCAGCAGTGAACGAGCGGGTACTTCCTACAATGAGCAGTTCTTC. The chain uses TRBV10-1 and TRBJ2-1; perhaps TRBD2 as D (6 bases). Between the trimmed V and J ends, which lost 3 bases and 1 base, there was a span of 13 bases. Germline CDR1 WNHNN, CDR2 SYGVQD (reference sequence). CDR3 length equals 16 residues.

The chain recombines TRBV6-5 with TRBJ1-2; D is possibly TRBD1 (5 bases). CDR1 is MNHEY, CDR2 SVGAGI, per germline. This CDR3 spans 15 amino acids. Deletions cut 0 bases from V and 6 bases from J, with 14 bases between. Here the CDR3 reads CASSYSGEWRNGYTF. CDR3 DNA sequence: TGTGCCAGCAGTTACTCAGGGGAATGGAGGAATGGCTACACCTTC.

This clone was detected once. The J gene is TRBJ2-7, the V gene TRBV5-1; no reliable D call. This CDR3 region has 13 residues. V was clipped by 1 base and J by 1 base, with 6 bases between them. Per germline, CDR1 SGHRS and CDR2 YFSETQ. CDR3 residues: CASSLPPSYEQYF. In nucleotides, the CDR3 is TGCGCCAGCAGCTTGCCGCCATCCTACGAGCAGTACTTC.

The chain recombines TRBV14 with TRBJ2-2, with 9 bases lining up with TRBD1. This CDR3 contains 19 residues. Trimming removed 2 bases from V and 6 bases from J; junction bases left unmatched: 16. The germline gives CDR1 SGHDN, CDR2 FVKESK. In DNA, the CDR3 is TGTGCCAGCAGCCAAAGACCCCGGACAGGGGCCGGCTTGGCCGGGGAGCTGTTTTTT. This encodes CASSQRPRTGAGLAGELFF.

The J gene is TRBJ1-5, the V gene TRBV5-6; unclear D gene. The CDR3 is 14 amino acids. Germline loops: CDR1 SGHDT, CDR2 YYEEEE. Trimming left V 1 base short and J 14 bases short, with 19 bases between. As DNA, the CDR3 is TGTGCCAGCAGCTTGAGTGGTGTGTCCCAACAAGAGCATTTT. Amino acids: CASSLSGVSQQEHF. The full variable domain, rest sourced from reference TRBV5-6 and TRBJ1-5, is DAGVTQSPTHLIKTRGQQVTLRCSPKSGHDTVSWYQQALGQGPQFIFQYYEEEERQRGNFPDRFSGHQFPNYSSELNVNALLLGDSALYLCASSLSGVSQQEHFGDGTRLSIL.

The chain carries TRBV19 and TRBJ1-1; no clear D. The CDR3 covers 14 residues. Germline V gene lookup returns CDR1 LNHDA and CDR2 SQIVND (reference sequence). Trimming shortened V by 8 bases and J by 1 base, and 14 bases separated the two germline ends. CDR3 amino acids: CASLATWGNTEAFF. CDR3 coding DNA: TGTGCCAGTTTAGCTACCTGGGGGAACACTGAAGCTTTCTTT.

This clone has only a few counts. The chain uses TRBV27 and TRBJ2-7; 7 bases match TRBD1. The length of the CDR3 is 13 residues. Losses at the gene ends were 5 bases for V and 4 bases for J; bases not matched to a gene: 5. Germline V lookup: CDR1 MNHEY, CDR2 SMNVEV (reference sequence). The CDR3 DNA follows: TGTGCCAGCAGTCCCAAACAGGGGTACGAGCAGTACGTC. Translated, it gives CASSPKQGYEQYV.

The chain couples TRBV6-6 to TRBJ2-7; D gene uncertain. The germline gives CDR1 MNHNY, CDR2 SVGAGI (reference sequence). V was clipped by 2 bases and J by 1 base, with 6 bases between them. This CDR3 has 13 amino acids. The CDR3: CASSYTNSYEQYV. The CDR3 coding sequence is TGTGCCAGCAGTTACACCAATTCCTACGAGCAGTACGTC.

The V call is TRBV2, the J call TRBJ2-3, with TRBD1 as a possible D gene (5 bases). V dropped 6 bases and J dropped 0 bases, with 16 bases sitting between them. CDR3 length: 16 amino acids. CDR1 and CDR2 from the germline V gene are SNHLY and FYNNEI. CDR3 DNA sequence: TGTGCCAGCAGCGTCAGGGCAGGTCGGAGCACAGATACGCAGTATTTT. Protein product: CASSVRAGRSTDTQYF.

This clone appeared a single time. V gene TRBV5-1 combines with J gene TRBJ2-4; 9 nucleotides align to TRBD1. Germline V gives CDR1 SGHRS, CDR2 YFSETQ. The CDR3 runs to 13 residues. J gave up 8 bases and V 3 bases, and 3 bases lay outside the gene matches. For the CDR3, the DNA is TGCGCCAGCAGCTCGGGACAGGGTGACATTCAGTACTTC. This encodes CASSSGQGDIQYF.

In its sample, this clone was seen once. J is TRBJ2-1 and V is TRBV11-2; D gene ambiguous. This CDR3 has 14 amino acids. The V and J ends lost 2 bases and 6 bases respectively, with 11 bases between them. Germline V CDR1 and CDR2: SGHAT, FQNNGV. The CDR3 sequence: CASSLKSWGNEQFF. The CDR3 DNA sequence: TGTGCCAGCAGCTTAAAGTCGTGGGGCAATGAGCAGTTCTTC.

CDR3 coding DNA: TGTGCCAGTAGTATCCCCGGGGTTTTATCGTATGGCTACACCTTC. The encoded protein is CASSIPGVLSYGYTF. The chain couples TRBV19 to TRBJ1-2; D is unresolved. Trimming took off 3 bases at V and 5 bases at J, with 16 bases between the two ends. Germline loops: CDR1 LNHDA, CDR2 SQIVND (reference sequence). The CDR3 extends over 15 amino acids.

The chain couples TRBV27 to TRBJ2-3; D gene uncertain. The CDR3 is 16 residues long. The V gene lost 3 bases and the J gene lost 2 bases, with 15 bases spanning the gap. Germline-derived CDR1 and CDR2 are MNHEY and SMNVEV (reference sequence). The CDR3 loop reads CASSLRGADSTDTQYF. CDR3 nucleotides: TGTGCCAGCAGTTTGCGAGGAGCCGACTCCACAGATACGCAGTATTTT.

This clone was counted only a few times. The chain employs TRBV30 and TRBJ2-7; 9 nucleotides match TRBD1. V lost 0 bases to trimming and J lost 0 bases; unmatched junction nucleotides: 6. In germline, CDR1 is GTSNPN, CDR2 SVGIG (reference sequence). The CDR3 totals 16 residues. The DNA of the CDR3 is TGTGCCTGGAGTGTCCGACAGGGGGTAAGCTCCTACGAGCAGTACTTC. It encodes CAWSVRQGVSSYEQYF.

The J gene is TRBJ1-2, the V gene TRBV29-1; D gene unclear. The V gene's germline CDR1 is SQVTM and CDR2 ANQGSEA. The CDR3 has 13 residues. Trimming took 7 bases from V and 7 from J, leaving 19 bases between them. CDR3 DNA sequence: TGCAGCGACCGACCTGGTGGAGTAAGTGGCTACACCTTC. Translation: CSDRPGGVSGYTF.

This chain connects TRBV7-9 to TRBJ1-2, with a tentative D call TRBD1 (5 bases). V shed 5 bases and J shed 8 bases, with 12 bases lying between them. The CDR3 runs to 12 residues. Germline-derived CDR1 and CDR2 are SEHNR and FQNEAQ (reference sequence). CDR3 DNA: TGTGCCAGCAGCGAGACAGAATACGGCTACACCTTC. Amino acid sequence: CASSETEYGYTF.

The chain joins TRBV4-1 to TRBJ1-5; TRBD1 might be the D (5 bases). The V end lost 0 bases, the J end lost 3 bases, and 9 bases lay between the germline ends. Germline CDR1 MGHRA, CDR2 YSYEKL. CDR3 size: 15 residues. CDR3 region: CASSQEEGNNQPQHF. The CDR3 coding sequence is TGCGCCAGCAGCCAAGAGGAGGGGAACAATCAGCCCCAGCATTTT.